In this sample, the clone carrying this T cell receptor (beta chain) turned up a few times. This record belongs to a study of beta chain features in type 1 diabetes. The germline V gene encodes CDR1 KGHSH and CDR2 LQKENI. V lost 6 bases and J lost 5, with 5 bases in between. The CDR3 has 11 amino acids. Reverse transcribing all isolated RNA meant expressed TCRB transcripts were sequenced. The protocol was immunoSEQ multiplex PCR, while the TCRdb copy is restricted to in-frame clones and leaves out a portion. The repertoire consists of around 450,000 clones, with 9.5% to 12% occurring once and the leading ten covering about 0.042%.

Sequencing was performed on naive CD4+ T cells from blood. This chain connects TRBV18 to TRBJ2-1; D is ambiguous. This sequence was found in a woman younger than 30 in good health. CDR3 residues: CASSPDNEQFF. For the CDR3, the DNA is TGTGCCAGCTCGCCTGACAATGAGCAGTTCTTC.